These 24 T cell receptor beta chains were all obtained from the same sample, sequenced in a study of T-cell reconstitution after alpha-beta-depleted transplantation in children. Molecular barcoding with unique molecular identifiers was used for the TCRbeta library. In TCRdb, the PCR reads were re-called with MiXCR into one record per CDR3 protein. The table includes about 580,000 distinct CDR3 sequences, 23% detected once. The sample was PBMCs, mostly from graft donor cells, taken 360 days after TCRalphabeta/CD19-depleted stem cell transplant. The receptors stem from a boy under two years old who had a stem cell transplant for acute myeloid leukemia, so the T cells may come from the graft donor.

The chain combines TRBV5-1 with TRBJ2-1; 12 bases are a match to TRBD2. Per germline, CDR1 SGHRS and CDR2 YFSETQ. The CDR3 loop spans 17 amino acids. Unmatched junction bases numbered 6, after V lost 0 bases and J lost 5 bases. CDR3 coding DNA: TGCGCCAGCAGCTTGGCGCCTAGCGGGGGGGGCAACAATGAGCAGTTCTTC. Residues: CASSLAPSGGGNNEQFF.

The V gene is TRBV28, the J gene TRBJ2-5; D is uncertain. Germline loops: CDR1 MDHEN, CDR2 SYDVKM. This CDR3 contains 13 residues. Trimming left V 6 bases short and J 2 bases short, with 10 bases between. CDR3 sequence: CASSIGYQETQYF. In nucleotides, the CDR3 is TGTGCCAGCAGCATTGGGTATCAAGAGACCCAGTACTTC.

Only a few counts were recorded for this clonotype. The rearrangement joins TRBV29-1 to TRBJ2-5, with D perhaps matching TRBD2 (5 bases). The length of the CDR3 is 15 residues. The germline V gene encodes CDR1 SQVTM and CDR2 ANQGSEA. Trimming removed 0 bases from V and 5 bases from J, with 16 bases in between. The CDR3 is CSVEEAEEAWETQYF. DNA for the CDR3: TGCAGCGTTGAAGAGGCCGAGGAGGCGTGGGAGACCCAGTACTTC.

Many counts were recorded for this clonotype. The gene calls are TRBV18 and TRBJ2-3; tentative D call: TRBD1 (6 bases). CDR3 length equals 15 residues. Germline V gene lookup returns CDR1 KGHSH and CDR2 LQKENI. V gave up 3 bases and J gave up 3 bases, with 13 bases separating them. CDR3 residues: CASSPAGVRTDTQYF. The CDR3 DNA sequence: TGTGCCAGCTCACCGGCAGGGGTGAGGACAGATACGCAGTATTTT.

The rearrangement uses TRBV11-2 and TRBJ2-1; 7 bases agree with TRBD1. Germline assignment: CDR1 SGHAT and CDR2 FQNNGV. J lost 1 base, V lost 5 bases, and 17 bases had no gene match. CDR3 size: 19 residues. The CDR3 is CASSKTGPFSLNSYNEQFF. The DNA of the CDR3 is TGTGCCAGCAGCAAGACAGGGCCCTTTTCCCTGAATTCCTACAATGAGCAGTTCTTC.

This chain uses TRBV15 with TRBJ1-2, with 8 bases aligning to TRBD1. Germline values: CDR1 LNHNV, CDR2 YYDKDF (reference sequence). The CDR3 runs 14 residues. V was pared by 0 bases and J by 8 bases, with 5 bases of the junction left unmatched. CDR3 sequence reads: CATSRDRTGNGYTF. CDR3 coding DNA: TGTGCCACCAGCAGAGATCGGACAGGGAACGGCTACACCTTC. Looking up the rest from reference TRBV15 and TRBJ1-2 gives the full variable domain: DAMVIQNPRYQVTQFGKPVTLSCSQTLNHNVMYWYQQKSSQAPKLLFHYYDKDFNNEADTPDNFQSRRPNTSFCFLDIRSPGLGDTAMYLCATSRDRTGNGYTFGSGTRLTVV.

This clonotype has ten or more counts. This CDR3 reads CSVQGSREQYV. In nucleotides, the CDR3 is TGCAGTGTTCAGGGATCCCGCGAGCAGTACGTC. The chain is built from TRBV20-1 and TRBJ2-7; a weak D match, TRBD1 (5 bases). Trimming stripped 7 bases from V and 6 bases from J, with 13 bases between. This CDR3 region has 11 residues. Germline V gene lookup returns CDR1 DFQATT and CDR2 SNEGSKA (reference sequence).

This clonotype showed up just a few times. V and J are TRBV28 and TRBJ2-4; D possibly uses TRBD1 or TRBD2 (5 bases each). Germline assignment: CDR1 MDHEN and CDR2 SYDVKM. V was pared by 11 bases and J by 2 bases, with 19 bases between. The CDR3 runs 15 residues. DNA of the CDR3: TGTGCCCGTGCCACGTCCGGGACCACCAAAAACATTCAGTACTTC. The encoded protein is CARATSGTTKNIQYF.

This clonotype was recorded at least ten times. This rearrangement joins TRBV5-1 to TRBJ2-1; D possibly matches TRBD1 or TRBD2 (6 bases each). The CDR3 is made up of 15 amino acids. V was trimmed by 4 bases and J by 6 bases, leaving 17 bases between them. The germline V gene has CDR1 SGHRS and CDR2 YFSETQ. CDR3 in DNA: TGCGCCAGCAGCCGTAGCGAAGGGGGGCTCAATGAGCAGTTCTTC. Amino acids: CASSRSEGGLNEQFF.

In this sample, this clonotype turned up once. J is TRBJ2-2 and V is TRBV7-2, with 10 bases that match TRBD2. Per germline, CDR1 SGHTA and CDR2 FQGNSA. V shed 5 bases, J shed 6 bases, and the junction held 12 bases outside the gene matches. The CDR3 runs 17 residues. As DNA, the CDR3 is TGTGCCAGCAGCGACGTCTCTAAGCGGGGGGGCTCCGGGGAGCTGTTTTTT. Translation gives CASSDVSKRGGSGELFF. The whole variable domain, filled in from reference TRBV7-2 and TRBJ2-2, reads GAGVSQSPSNKVTEKGKDVELRCDPISGHTALYWYRQSLGQGLEFLIYFQGNSAPDKSGLPSDRFSAERTGGSVSTLTIQRTQQEDSAVYLCASSDVSKRGGSGELFFGEGSRLTVL.

This clonotype appeared a few times. The chain recombines TRBV5-1 with TRBJ2-7; perhaps TRBD1 as D (5 bases). The CDR3 totals 13 residues. Germline values: CDR1 SGHRS, CDR2 YFSETQ. Trimming took 4 bases from V and 2 from J, leaving 10 bases between them. The CDR3, as DNA: TGCGCCAGCAGCGAAGGGGTTCCCTACGAGCAGTACTTC. This encodes CASSEGVPYEQYF.

This rearrangement joins TRBV20-1 to TRBJ2-5; possibly TRBD2 for D (6 bases). The germline CDR1 and CDR2 sequences are DFQATT and SNEGSKA (reference sequence). V gave up 3 bases and J gave up 1 base, with 12 bases separating them. The CDR3 totals 14 residues. CDR3 in DNA: TGCAGTGCTAGGTTGATGGGGGGCCAAGAGACCCAGTACTTC. This translates into CSARLMGGQETQYF.

The genes are TRBV24-1 and TRBJ2-3; perhaps TRBD1 as D (6 bases). V lost 2 bases to trimming and J lost 2 bases, with 7 bases between them. The germline CDR1 and CDR2 sequences are KGHDR and SFDVKD. The CDR3 sequence is 14 residues long. CDR3 sequence (DNA): TGTGCCACCAGTGATTGGACAGACACAGATACGCAGTATTTT. Translation: CATSDWTDTDTQYF.

This clonotype was seen only a few times. The chain joins TRBV4-2 to TRBJ1-1, with 7 bases aligning to TRBD1. Germline V CDR1 and CDR2: LGHNA, YNFKEQ. The V and J ends lost 1 base and 7 bases, in that order; junction bases with no gene match: 12. The CDR3 loop spans 16 amino acids. The CDR3 coding sequence is TGTGCCAGCAGCCAAGCCGGGACAGCGTTCGTAAGTGAAGCTTTCTTT. Its protein is CASSQAGTAFVSEAFF.

This clonotype was seen more than once but under ten times. Because the CDR3's place on the DNA is in doubt, the DNA is left out and the CDR3 is given as listed by TCRdb. V is TRBV30 and J is TRBJ2-7; the table's D call, TRBD1, was not checked against the DNA. The CDR3 comprises 13 residues, both ends counted. Germline CDR1 reads GTSNPN; CDR2 reads SVGIG (reference sequence). Here the CDR3 reads CAVDVGWGARRYF.

The chain couples TRBV7-3 to TRBJ2-3; maybe TRBD2 (5 bases). V lost 1 base to trimming and J lost 7 bases, with 12 bases between them. CDR1 and CDR2 from the germline V gene are SGHTA and FQGTGA. The length of the CDR3 is 14 residues. The CDR3 DNA is TGTGCCAGCAGCTTAATGGGAGCGCGAAATACGCAGTATTTT. Translated: CASSLMGARNTQYF.

This clonotype was seen only a few times. At one of its ends the junction is not consistent with the germline gene, which may arise from a read error. J is TRBJ2-5 and V is TRBV20-1; D assignment may be TRBD1 or TRBD2 (5 bases each). Germline CDR1 is DFQATT and CDR2 is SNEGSKA (reference sequence). The CDR3 totals 15 residues. Here the CDR3 reads CSARGNRGPQGTQYF. For the CDR3, the DNA is TGCAGTGCTAGAGGCAATAGGGGACCACAAGGGACCCAGTACTTC.

This clonotype was recorded at least ten times. This chain joins TRBV20-1 and TRBJ1-5; 9 nucleotides line up with TRBD1. The CDR3 covers 13 residues. J lost 6 bases, V lost 7 bases, and 7 bases had no gene match. Germline loops: CDR1 DFQATT, CDR2 SNEGSKA (reference sequence). The CDR3 nucleotides read TGCAGTGGGACGGGACAGGGAACTCAGCCCCAGCATTTT. This translates into CSGTGQGTQPQHF.

In this sample, this clonotype turned up a few times. The chain carries TRBV15 and TRBJ2-7, with TRBD1 as a possible D gene (5 bases). This CDR3 contains 14 residues. V was cut by 3 bases and J by 4 bases, with 13 bases left in between. Per germline, CDR1 LNHNV and CDR2 YYDKDF (reference sequence). This CDR3 is CATSRQGKLYEQYF. DNA of the CDR3: TGTGCCACCAGCAGGCAGGGAAAGCTGTACGAGCAGTACTTC.

This clonotype was seen only a few times. The V gene is TRBV12-3 or TRBV12-4, the J gene TRBJ2-3, with 9 bases matching TRBD2. Trimming cost V 5 bases and J 0 bases; bases outside gene matches: 3. The CDR3 loop spans 15 amino acids. The CDR3 DNA reads as TGTGCCAGCAGTAGGACTAGCGTTAGCACAGATACGCAGTATTTT. Its protein product is CASSRTSVSTDTQYF.

This clonotype was observed at least ten times. The chain carries TRBV12-3 or TRBV12-4 and TRBJ2-3; D remains unclear. The CDR3 is 16 amino acids. The V end was cut by 5 bases, the J end by 0 bases, with 15 bases between. For the CDR3, the DNA is TGTGCCAGCAGTACTCTGACCGGGCCTAGCACAGATACGCAGTATTTT. This translates into CASSTLTGPSTDTQYF.

The gene calls are TRBV15 and TRBJ2-3, with 10 positions matching TRBD2. In germline, CDR1 is LNHNV, CDR2 YYDKDF (reference sequence). This CDR3 has 15 residues. The ends lost 4 bases at V and 6 bases at J; junction bases unmatched: 7. In DNA form, the CDR3 reads TGTGCCACCAGCACTAGCGGGGGAGAGTATGATACGCAGTATTTT. Encoded protein: CATSTSGGEYDTQYF.

There are a few counts of this clonotype. This chain connects TRBV7-4 to TRBJ1-4; D unclear. The V gene lost 7 bases and the J gene lost 10 bases, with 16 bases spanning the gap. This CDR3 has 13 residues. Germline V gene sequence: CDR1 SGHVT, CDR2 SQSDAQ. The CDR3 loop reads CASIPSPPRKLFF. CDR3 in DNA: TGTGCCAGCATCCCCTCGCCCCCCCGAAAACTGTTTTTT.

This clonotype was seen repeatedly, ten times or more. The V and J genes are TRBV11-2 and TRBJ2-5; 7 bases agree with TRBD1. The V and J ends lost 5 bases and 3 bases, in that order; junction bases with no gene match: 6. Germline V CDR1 and CDR2: SGHAT, FQNNGV. The CDR3 is made up of 14 amino acids. CDR3 residues: CASSKGARKETQYF. The CDR3 nucleotides read TGTGCCAGCAGCAAGGGGGCCAGGAAAGAGACCCAGTACTTC.